These 12 T cell receptor beta chains were sequenced from one sample in a study of blood T cell repertoires in COVID-19. Generated by immunoSEQ multiplex PCR, the TCRdb table keeps only in-frame clones and is missing some. This sample has 180,000 or so clones; 86% occur once, and the top ten carry roughly 8.2%. Input material: peripheral blood. These receptors were collected from a man in his fifties or sixties with acute or convalescent COVID-19.

The genes are TRBV7-9 and TRBJ2-1; weak D call: TRBD2 (5 bases). Germline-derived CDR1 and CDR2 are SEHNR and FQNEAQ (reference sequence). The CDR3 has 17 residues. V was shortened by 1 base and J by 4 bases, with 17 bases between the two germline ends. CDR3 sequence reads: CASSLGGFERLYNEQFF. CDR3 in DNA: TGTGCCAGCAGCTTAGGTGGGTTTGAGCGGCTATACAATGAGCAGTTCTTC.

The V call is TRBV18, the J call TRBJ1-1, with D perhaps TRBD1 (5 bases). The germline V and J ends were trimmed by 3 bases and 14 bases, with 22 bases remaining between them. CDR1 is KGHSH, CDR2 LQKENI, per germline. This CDR3 region has 14 residues. This CDR3 reads CASSPSGQTSKPFF. In DNA, the CDR3 is TGTGCCAGCTCACCTTCAGGACAAACCAGTAAGCCCTTCTTT.

The chain links TRBV18 to TRBJ2-5; unclear D gene. The germline gives CDR1 KGHSH, CDR2 LQKENI. This CDR3 contains 14 residues. The ends were cut back, 0 bases at V and 1 base at J, with 6 bases in the middle. CDR3 DNA sequence: TGTGCCAGCTCACCACCGGGCAGCCAAGAGACCCAGTACTTC. It is translated as CASSPPGSQETQYF.

V is TRBV28 and J is TRBJ2-2; the D gene is possibly TRBD1 (5 bases). CDR3 size: 17 residues. Germline values: CDR1 MDHEN, CDR2 SYDVKM. V was cut by 2 bases and J by 0 bases, with 13 bases left in between. CDR3 sequence (DNA): TGTGCCAGCAGTTTACTCGGCAGGGCGGCGAACACCGGGGAGCTGTTTTTT. It yields the protein CASSLLGRAANTGELFF.

This chain joins TRBV14 and TRBJ2-2, with no clear D. Trimming removed 3 bases at V and 4 bases at J, with 9 bases between. In germline, CDR1 is SGHDN, CDR2 FVKESK. The CDR3 length is 14 residues. The CDR3 nucleotides read TGTGCCAGCAGCCAGTCAGGCATCACCGGGGAGCTGTTTTTT. Encoded protein: CASSQSGITGELFF.

The chain uses TRBV12-3 or TRBV12-4 and TRBJ2-3, with D possibly matching TRBD1 (5 bases). The CDR3 spans 13 residues. V shed 10 bases and J shed 3 bases, with 14 bases lying between them. CDR3 sequence (DNA): TGTGCCACTACAAGGCGACAGACAGATACGCAGTATTTT. It encodes CATTRRQTDTQYF.

V and J are TRBV28 and TRBJ2-7, with 14 positions matching TRBD2. V shed 7 bases, J shed 4 bases, and the junction held 9 bases outside the gene matches. The CDR3 runs to 16 residues. CDR1 MDHEN and CDR2 SYDVKM come from the germline V gene. The CDR3 DNA reads TGTGCCAGCAACACGGGACTAGCGGGAGAAGAATACGAGCAGTACTTC. Its translation: CASNTGLAGEEYEQYF.

V usage is TRBV28 and J usage is TRBJ1-5, with D hard to call. V dropped 6 bases and J dropped 2 bases, with 14 bases sitting between them. This CDR3 has 15 amino acids. Germline V CDR1 and CDR2: MDHEN, SYDVKM. In DNA, the CDR3 is TGTGCCAGCAGCCCAATCATGCGGGGCAATCAGCCCCAGCATTTT. Translation: CASSPIMRGNQPQHF.

CDR3 in DNA: TGTGCCAGCAGTTTCGCCCGGTGGACAGATACGCAGTATTTT. Encoded protein: CASSFARWTDTQYF. The chain joins TRBV28 to TRBJ2-3, with D unresolved. The CDR3 sequence is 14 residues long. The V end lost 3 bases, the J end lost 3 bases, and 10 bases lay between the germline ends. CDR1 MDHEN and CDR2 SYDVKM come from the germline V gene.

The chain employs TRBV5-1 and TRBJ1-6; 11 positions match TRBD1. The CDR3 length is 14 residues. Germline V gene sequence: CDR1 SGHRS, CDR2 YFSETQ. V shed 5 bases and J 10 bases; nucleotides not matched to a gene: 5. The CDR3 region is CASRIGTGGSPLHF. CDR3 nucleotides: TGCGCCAGCAGGATCGGGACAGGGGGATCACCCCTCCACTTT.

The sample holds a few counts of this clone. The J gene is TRBJ1-4, the V gene TRBV5-4, with TRBD1 matching over 10 bases. The CDR3 extends over 12 amino acids. Germline-derived CDR1 and CDR2 are SGHNT and YYREEE (reference sequence). V gave up 5 bases and J gave up 8 bases; unmatched junction bases: 0. The CDR3 coding sequence is TGTGCCAGCAGGACAGGGGGCGAAAAACTGTTTTTT. Amino acids: CASRTGGEKLFF.

This rearrangement joins TRBV5-1 to TRBJ1-6; the D gene is possibly TRBD1 (6 bases). From germline, CDR1 is SGHRS and CDR2 YFSETQ. CDR3 size: 15 residues. The germline V and J ends were trimmed by 4 bases and 6 bases, with 14 bases remaining between them. The CDR3 sequence is CASSEQGWVNSPLHF. DNA for the CDR3: TGCGCCAGCAGCGAACAGGGCTGGGTTAATTCACCCCTCCACTTT.